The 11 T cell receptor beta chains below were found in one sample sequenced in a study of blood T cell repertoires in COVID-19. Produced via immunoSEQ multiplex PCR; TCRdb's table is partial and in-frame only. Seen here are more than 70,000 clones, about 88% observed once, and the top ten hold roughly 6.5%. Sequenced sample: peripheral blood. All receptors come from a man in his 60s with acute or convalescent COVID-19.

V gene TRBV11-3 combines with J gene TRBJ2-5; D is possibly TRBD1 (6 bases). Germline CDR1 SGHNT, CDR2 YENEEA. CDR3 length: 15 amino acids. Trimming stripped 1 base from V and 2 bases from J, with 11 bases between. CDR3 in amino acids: CASSLGAGAQETQYF. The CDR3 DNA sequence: TGTGCCAGCAGCTTAGGGGCAGGGGCGCAAGAGACCCAGTACTTC.

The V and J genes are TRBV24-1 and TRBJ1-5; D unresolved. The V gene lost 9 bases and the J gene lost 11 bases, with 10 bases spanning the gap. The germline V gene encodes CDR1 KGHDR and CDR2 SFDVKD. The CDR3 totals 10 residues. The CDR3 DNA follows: TGTGCCACCCCGGTAGCGGCCCAGCATTTT. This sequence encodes CATPVAAQHF.

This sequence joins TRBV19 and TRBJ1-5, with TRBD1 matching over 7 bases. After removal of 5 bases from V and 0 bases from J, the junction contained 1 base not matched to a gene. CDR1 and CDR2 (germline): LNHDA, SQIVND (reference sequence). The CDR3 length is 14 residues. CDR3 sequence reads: CASSGQVSNQPQHF. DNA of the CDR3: TGTGCCAGTAGTGGACAGGTTAGCAATCAGCCCCAGCATTTT.

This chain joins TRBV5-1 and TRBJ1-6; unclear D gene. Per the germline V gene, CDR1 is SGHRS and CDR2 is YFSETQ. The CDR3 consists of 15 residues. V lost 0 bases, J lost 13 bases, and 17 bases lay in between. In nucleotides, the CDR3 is TGCGCCAGCAGCTTGGAAGTGGGCAGTTCCCCTCCCCTCCACTTT. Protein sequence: CASSLEVGSSPPLHF.

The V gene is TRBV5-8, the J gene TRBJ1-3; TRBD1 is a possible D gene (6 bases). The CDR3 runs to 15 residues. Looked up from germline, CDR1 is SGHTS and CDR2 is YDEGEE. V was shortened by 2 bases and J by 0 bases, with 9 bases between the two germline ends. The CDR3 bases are TGTGCCAGCAGCTTAGGGACAAGCTCTGGAAACACCATATATTTT. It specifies CASSLGTSSGNTIYF.

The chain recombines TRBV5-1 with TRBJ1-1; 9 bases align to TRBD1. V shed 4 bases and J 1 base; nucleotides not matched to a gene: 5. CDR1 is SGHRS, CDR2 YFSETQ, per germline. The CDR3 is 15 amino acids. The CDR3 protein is CASSPRTGENTEAFF. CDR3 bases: TGCGCCAGCAGCCCCAGGACAGGGGAGAACACTGAAGCTTTCTTT.

The CDR3 nucleotides are TGTGCCTGGACCCGCGGTATCCCCTCAGATACGCAGTATTTT. Protein: CAWTRGIPSDTQYF. The chain combines TRBV30 with TRBJ2-3; no clear D gene. Looked up from germline, CDR1 is GTSNPN and CDR2 is SVGIG (reference sequence). The V and J ends lost 4 bases and 4 bases respectively, with 15 bases between them. The CDR3 loop spans 14 amino acids.

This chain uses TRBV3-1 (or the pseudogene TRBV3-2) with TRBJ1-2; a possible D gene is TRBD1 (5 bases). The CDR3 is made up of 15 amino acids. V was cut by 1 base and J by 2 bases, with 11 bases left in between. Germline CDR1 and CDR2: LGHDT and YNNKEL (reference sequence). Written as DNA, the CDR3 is TGTGCCAGCAGCCAAGCAGGGAAAGAGAACTATGGCTACACCTTC. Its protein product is CASSQAGKENYGYTF.

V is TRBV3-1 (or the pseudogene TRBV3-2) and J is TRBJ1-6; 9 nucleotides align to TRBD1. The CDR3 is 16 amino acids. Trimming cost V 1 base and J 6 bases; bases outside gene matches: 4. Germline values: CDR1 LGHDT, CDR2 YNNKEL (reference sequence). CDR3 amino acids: CASSQGTGGVNSPLHF. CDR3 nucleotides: TGTGCCAGCAGCCAAGGAACAGGGGGCGTTAATTCACCCCTCCACTTT.

The CDR3 DNA sequence: TGTGCCAGCTCGATATTAGGGGGAGTAGCGCCCTACAATGAGCAGTTCTTC. This gives the protein CASSILGGVAPYNEQFF. V and J are TRBV11-2 and TRBJ2-1; D is perhaps TRBD1 (6 bases). Germline values: CDR1 SGHAT, CDR2 FQNNGV. Trimming took 8 bases from V and 2 from J, leaving 22 bases between them. The CDR3 spans 17 residues.

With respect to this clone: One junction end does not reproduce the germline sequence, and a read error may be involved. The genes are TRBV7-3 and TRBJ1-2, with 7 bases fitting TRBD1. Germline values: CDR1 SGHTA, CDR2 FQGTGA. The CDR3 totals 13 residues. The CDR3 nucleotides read TGTGCCAGCAGCCTGACAGGGTCTCCCACCCAGGCCTTC. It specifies CASSLTGSPTQAF.